Detailed here is one TCR beta chain. RNA transcripts were the template for amplifying TCR beta CDR3 regions. The HTBI set primed first-round TCR CDR3 RT-PCR. Each CDR3 protein is one row after TCRdb ran MiXCR on the multiplex PCR reads. Of hundreds of thousands of distinct CDR3 sequences in the sample, 13% to 15% are singletons; the top ten hold about 15%. These data are taken from a study of T cells in Graves' hyperthyroidism and ophthalmopathy. Trimming removed 7 bases from V and 0 bases from J, with 13 bases in between. In germline, CDR1 is MGHRA, CDR2 YSYEKL. The CDR3 contains 14 residues. This clonotype was obtained from a woman aged 40-49 years with Graves' hyperthyroidism. The source material was blood. The chain combines TRBV4-1 with TRBJ2-7; a possible D gene is TRBD2 (5 bases). CDR3 in DNA: TGCGCCAGCACCGGGGATGCGTTCTCCTACGAGCAGTACTTC. This gives the protein CASTGDAFSYEQYF.